Listed below are T cell receptor beta chains from one sample, sequenced in a study of control samples from healthy donors and cancer patients. Sequenced by immunoSEQ multiplex PCR; TCRdb stores in-frame clones only, minus some. The table has 150,000 or so clones, over 85% seen once. Sample: blood. The source of these receptors is a man younger than 35 in good health. The CDR3 runs from the conserved cysteine through the conserved F or W. The order of the fields is J gene, D gene, clone size, V gene, CDR3 protein, CDR3 DNA. D genes are given only for firm matches. Expanded clones are given a class, and other clones once, few, many or no size at all.

TRBJ2-3	-	-	TRBV5-1	CASRAGDTQYF	TGCGCCAGCAGGGCGGGAGATACGCAGTATTTT
TRBJ2-7	-	few	TRBV4-2	CASSQDALRPYEQYF	TGTGCCAGCAGCCAAGATGCGCTCAGACCCTACGAGCAGTACTTC
TRBJ1-6	-	-	TRBV19	CASSFRDNNSPLHF	TGTGCCAGTAGTTTCCGGGACAATAATTCACCCCTCCACTTT
TRBJ1-4	-	-	TRBV4-1	CASSQVMLGFEKLFF	TGCGCCAGCAGCCAAGTTATGTTGGGGTTCGAAAAACTGTTTTTT
TRBJ1-2	TRBD1	-	TRBV6-5	CASSLGGNYGYTF	TGTGCCAGCAGTCTAGGGGGCAACTATGGCTACACCTTC
TRBJ2-7	-	-	TRBV7-2	CASSFTPSGHEQYF	TGTGCCAGCAGCTTCACGCCATCAGGCCACGAGCAGTACTTC
TRBJ1-1	-	-	TRBV18	CASSQGSDTEAFF	TGTGCCAGCTCACAGGGGAGTGACACTGAAGCTTTCTTT
TRBJ2-7	-	-	TRBV27	CASSLSVRRGSSNEQYF	TGTGCCAGCAGTTTAAGTGTTAGAAGGGGTTCTTCGAACGAGCAGTACTTC
TRBJ2-2	TRBD2	few	TRBV6-1	CASSESGGITGELFF	TGTGCCAGCAGTGAAAGCGGGGGAATCACCGGGGAGCTGTTTTTT
TRBJ1-4	-	-	TRBV24-1	CATSDQGEKLFF	TGTGCCACCAGTGACCAAGGGGAAAAACTGTTTTTT
TRBJ1-2	TRBD1	-	TRBV27	CASSASGTGLNYGYTF	TGTGCCAGCAGCGCCTCGGGGACAGGCCTTAACTATGGCTACACCTTC
TRBJ1-6	TRBD1	-	TRBV7-9	CASGQGANSPLHF	TGTGCCAGCGGACAGGGGGCGAATTCACCCCTCCACTTT
TRBJ1-5	-	-	TRBV6-1	CASSEGAPGVQPQHF	TGTGCCAGCAGTGAAGGAGCCCCAGGGGTCCAGCCCCAGCATTTT
TRBJ2-5	-	once	TRBV6-1	CASSEKRTRGRETQYF	TGTGCCAGCAGTGAAAAACGGACACGGGGGCGGGAGACCCAGTACTTC
TRBJ1-6	-	-	TRBV7-2	CASSLVSPNTSPLHF	TGTGCCAGCAGCTTAGTAAGCCCCAATACTTCACCCCTCCACTTT
TRBJ2-3	TRBD2	-	TRBV11-3	CASSRTSSESDTQYF	TGTGCCAGCAGCCGGACTAGCTCTGAATCGGATACGCAGTATTTT
TRBJ1-2	-	-	TRBV4-3	CASSQGLGVYGYTF	TGCGCCAGCAGCCAGGGGTTGGGGGTCTATGGCTACACCTTC
TRBJ1-2	-	-	TRBV10-3	CAISEGGAVHYGYTF	TGTGCCATCAGTGAAGGGGGGGCGGTACACTATGGCTACACCTTC
TRBJ2-5	-	-	TRBV9	CASSVAGGTLQETQYF	TGTGCCAGCAGCGTAGCCGGCGGGACACTCCAAGAGACCCAGTACTTC
TRBJ2-1	-	few	TRBV7-9	CASSLPTASPNEQFF	TGTGCCAGCAGCTTACCCACCGCAAGCCCCAATGAGCAGTTCTTC
TRBJ1-1	-	-	TRBV19	CASSIGRGSYTEAFF	TGTGCCAGTAGTATAGGTCGGGGTTCTTACACTGAAGCTTTCTTT
TRBJ2-1	-	-	TRBV4-3	CASSQNRLVYNEQFF	TGCGCCAGCAGCCAAAATAGACTAGTCTACAATGAGCAGTTCTTC
TRBJ1-4	-	-	TRBV20-1	CSASGVYGSGKLFF	TGCAGTGCTAGTGGGGTCTACGGGTCGGGAAAACTGTTTTTT
TRBJ2-7	TRBD1	few	TRBV11-3	CASSLGQGRSYEQYF	TGTGCCAGCAGCTTAGGACAGGGTAGATCCTACGAGCAGTACTTC
TRBJ1-2	-	once	TRBV3-1/TRBV3-2	CASSQLRGSTGYGYTF	TGTGCCAGCAGCCAATTAAGGGGGAGTACTGGCTATGGCTACACCTTC
TRBJ2-3	-	-	TRBV6-6	CASIMGLYTDTQYF	TGTGCCAGCATAATGGGACTTTACACAGATACGCAGTATTTT
TRBJ1-5	-	-	TRBV7-8	CASSLADGQGGNQPQHF	TGTGCCAGCAGCTTAGCCGACGGGCAGGGAGGGAATCAGCCCCAGCATTTT
TRBJ1-4	-	-	TRBV5-4	CASSLDRGTNEKLFF	TGTGCCAGCAGCTTGGATCGGGGTACTAATGAAAAACTGTTTTTT
TRBJ2-2	-	-	TRBV19	CASSFTGELFF	TGTGCCAGTAGCTTTACCGGGGAGCTGTTTTTT
TRBJ1-4	-	-	TRBV25-1	CASSAYRTNEKLFF	TGTGCCAGCAGTGCTTACAGAACTAATGAAAAACTGTTTTTT
TRBJ1-1	-	-	TRBV11-2	CASSLHLRNTEAFF	TGTGCCAGCAGCTTACACCTCCGGAACACTGAAGCTTTCTTT
TRBJ1-6	-	-	TRBV2	CASRTVRAFNSPLHF	TGTGCCAGCCGTACGGTGCGGGCGTTTAATTCACCCCTCCACTTT
TRBJ2-5	-	-	TRBV20-1	CSASSQQETQYF	TGCAGTGCTAGTTCACAACAAGAGACCCAGTACTTC
TRBJ2-7	-	-	TRBV29-1	CSFRAGAYEQYF	TGCAGCTTCCGGGCCGGGGCCTACGAGCAGTACTTC
TRBJ1-1	-	once	TRBV5-1	CASSPEGGNTEAFF	TGCGCCAGCAGCCCGGAAGGCGGGAACACTGAAGCTTTCTTT
TRBJ1-2	-	-	TRBV4-1	CASSQEGFYGYTF	TGCGCCAGCAGCCAAGAAGGGTTCTATGGCTACACCTTC
TRBJ2-7	-	-	TRBV6-1	CASSEITGGTAYEQYF	TGTGCCAGCAGTGAAATCACCGGGGGCACTGCTTACGAGCAGTACTTC
TRBJ1-6	-	-	TRBV5-1	CASRSGTDFNSPLHF	TGCGCCAGCAGATCCGGGACTGACTTCAATTCACCCCTCCACTTT
TRBJ2-7	TRBD2	-	TRBV6-5	CASKASGESYEQYF	TGTGCCAGCAAGGCTAGCGGGGAGTCATACGAGCAGTACTTC
TRBJ1-3	-	-	TRBV9	CASGGFSGNTIYF	TGTGCGAGCGGGGGGTTCTCTGGAAACACCATATATTTT
TRBJ1-6	-	-	TRBV5-1	CASSPTGPKNSPLHF	TGCGCCAGCAGCCCAACCGGGCCAAAAAATTCACCCCTCCACTTT
TRBJ1-5	-	-	TRBV4-1	CASSHYGQHSNQPQHF	TGCGCCAGCAGCCATTACGGACAGCATAGCAATCAGCCCCAGCATTTT
TRBJ1-2	-	-	TRBV2	CASSVSARADGYTF	TGTGCCAGCAGTGTATCGGCCAGGGCGGACGGCTACACCTTC
TRBJ2-1	-	-	TRBV9	CASGSGSGAYNEQFF	TGTGCCAGCGGCTCGGGAAGTGGGGCCTACAATGAGCAGTTCTTC
TRBJ2-7	TRBD1	-	TRBV30	CAWRRRDRDSYEQYF	TGTGCCTGGAGACGCCGGGACAGGGACTCCTACGAGCAGTACTTC